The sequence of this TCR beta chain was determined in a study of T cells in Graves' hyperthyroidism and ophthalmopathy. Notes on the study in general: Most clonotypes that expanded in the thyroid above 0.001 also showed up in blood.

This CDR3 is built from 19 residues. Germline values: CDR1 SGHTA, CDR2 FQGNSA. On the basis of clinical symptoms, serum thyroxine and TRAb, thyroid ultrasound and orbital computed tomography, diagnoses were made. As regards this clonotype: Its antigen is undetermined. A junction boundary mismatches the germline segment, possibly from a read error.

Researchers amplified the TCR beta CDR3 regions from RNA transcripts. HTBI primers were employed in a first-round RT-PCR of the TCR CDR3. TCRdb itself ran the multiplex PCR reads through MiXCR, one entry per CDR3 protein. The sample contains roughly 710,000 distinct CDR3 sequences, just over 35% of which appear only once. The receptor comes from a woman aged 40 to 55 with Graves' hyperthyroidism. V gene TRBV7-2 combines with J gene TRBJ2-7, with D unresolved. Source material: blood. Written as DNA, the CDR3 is TGCGCCAGCAGCCATTATTCGGGCGTACTTCTCTGGCACCCCTACGAGCAGTACTTC. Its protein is CASSHYSGVLLWHPYEQYF.